This TCR beta chain was sequenced for a study of lymphopenia after photon versus proton radiotherapy. Overall study results and limits: Post-nadir TCR diversity decline inversely tracked overall survival among those who died. After the lymphocyte nadir, photon-treated repertoires showed oligoclonal expansion, especially of CD8+ Temra cells. Survival link was tested only in deceased patients; proton benefit remains a possibility. Relative stability marked proton patients; photon patients lost diversity and naive cells.

Remarks on this clone: Its antigen is not identified.

TCRdb keeps only in-frame clones here, not all; method: immunoSEQ multiplex PCR. The sample yields 25,000 to 40,000 clones, about 87% seen once. The germline V gene encodes CDR1 SGHDT and CDR2 YYEEEE. Trimming left V 3 bases short and J 1 base short, with 19 bases between. This CDR3 is 17 amino acids long. This specimen consisted of peripheral blood, obtained from a patient treated with proton-based radiotherapy. The receptor was isolated from a woman between 65 and 79 years old with pancreatic cancer. The chain links TRBV5-6 to TRBJ2-5; D possibly matches TRBD1 or TRBD2 (5 bases each). The CDR3 sequence is CASSWGKFVAPQETQYF. As DNA, the CDR3 is TGTGCCAGCAGCTGGGGGAAGTTCGTGGCGCCCCAAGAGACCCAGTACTTC.